This TCR beta chain appears in the sequencing data of a study of blood T cells in healthy people across ages. CDR3 size: 17 residues. Trimming at V came to 4 bases and at J to 4 bases, leaving 10 bases not matched to a gene. Alongside a J-beta primer mix, a sample-barcoded 5' primer served in a second PCR lasting roughly 6 to 11 cycles. MiXCR, run by TCRdb on the 5' RACE reads, gives a single entry per CDR3 protein. This table holds some 790,000 distinct CDR3 sequences, 29% found once. This clonotype was picked up many times. This clonotype was sampled from a woman aged 80 or over in good health. The sequencing input was blood. The chain recombines TRBV12-3 or TRBV12-4 with TRBJ2-1; 10 bases are a match to TRBD2. Written as DNA, the CDR3 is TGTGCCAGCAGTTCCCGGGCAGGACTAGCGGCTTACAATGAGCAGTTCTTC. It codes for CASSSRAGLAAYNEQFF.